This TCR beta chain was obtained from a study of shared clonotypes between healthy human individuals. The V and J ends lost 5 bases and 2 bases respectively, with 15 bases between them. Germline CDR1 is SGHAT and CDR2 is FQNNGV. The CDR3 runs 15 residues. The sorted-subset replicate PCRs were given about 200 ng DNA, which is 27,000 or so T cell genomes. In the original analysis: Filtering differed since immunoSEQ provided only junctions, with no quality scores. Only in-frame clones appear in the TCRdb table, and some are missing; sequencing was by immunoSEQ multiplex PCR. That table supplies the V and J calls and clone size; D and trimming were determined from the DNA. The repertoire holds roughly 2.5 million clones, with about 92% as singletons.

The chain uses TRBV11-2 and TRBJ2-5; no firm D call. The sequencing input was naive CD4+ T cells sorted from blood. The subset: CD45RA+ positively selected. The origin of this receptor is a man aged 18-30 years in good health. In nucleotides, the CDR3 is TGTGCCAGCAGCCGGGCATCAGCATCGCAAGAGACCCAGTACTTC. It is translated as CASSRASASQETQYF.